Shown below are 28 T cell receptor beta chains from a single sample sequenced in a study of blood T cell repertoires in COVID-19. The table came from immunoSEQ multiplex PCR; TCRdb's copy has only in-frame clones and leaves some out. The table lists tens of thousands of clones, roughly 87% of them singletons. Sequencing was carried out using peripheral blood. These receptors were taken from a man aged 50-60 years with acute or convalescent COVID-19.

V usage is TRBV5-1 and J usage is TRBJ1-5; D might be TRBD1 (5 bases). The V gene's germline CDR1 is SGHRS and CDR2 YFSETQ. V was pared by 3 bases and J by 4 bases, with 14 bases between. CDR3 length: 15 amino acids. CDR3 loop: CASSWGEYSNQPQHF. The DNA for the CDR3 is TGCGCCAGCAGCTGGGGCGAGTACAGTAATCAGCCCCAGCATTTT.

The CDR3 is CASIRGTANTEAFF. The CDR3 DNA reads TGTGCCAGCATTCGGGGGACAGCGAACACTGAAGCTTTCTTT. The chain carries TRBV6-5 and TRBJ1-1, with TRBD1 identical over 7 bases. There are 14 residues in the CDR3. Germline lookup yields CDR1 MNHEY and CDR2 SVGAGI. Trimming cost V 7 bases and J 1 base; bases outside gene matches: 6.

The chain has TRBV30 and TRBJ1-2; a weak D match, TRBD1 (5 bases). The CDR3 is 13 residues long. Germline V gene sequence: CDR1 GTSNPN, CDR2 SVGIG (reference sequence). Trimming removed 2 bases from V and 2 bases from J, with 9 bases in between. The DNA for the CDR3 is TGTGCCTGGAGTCACACAGGCAACTATGGCTACACCTTC. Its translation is CAWSHTGNYGYTF.

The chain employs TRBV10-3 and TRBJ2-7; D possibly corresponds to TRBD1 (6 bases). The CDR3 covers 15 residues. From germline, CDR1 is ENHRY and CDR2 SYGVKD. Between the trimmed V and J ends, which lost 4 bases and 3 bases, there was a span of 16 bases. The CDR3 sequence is CAISGGRGQNYEQYF. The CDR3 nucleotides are TGTGCCATCAGTGGTGGCAGGGGACAAAACTACGAGCAGTACTTC.

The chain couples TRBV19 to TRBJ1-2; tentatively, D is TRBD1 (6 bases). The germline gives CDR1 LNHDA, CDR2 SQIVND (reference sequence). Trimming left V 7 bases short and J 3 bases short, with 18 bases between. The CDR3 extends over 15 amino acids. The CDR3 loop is CASNLLGGPDYGYTF. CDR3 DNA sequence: TGTGCCAGTAACCTTCTGGGGGGGCCAGACTATGGCTACACCTTC.

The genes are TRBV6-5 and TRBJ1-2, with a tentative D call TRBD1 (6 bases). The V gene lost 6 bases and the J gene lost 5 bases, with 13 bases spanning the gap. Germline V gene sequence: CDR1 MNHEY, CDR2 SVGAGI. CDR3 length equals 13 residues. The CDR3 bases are TGTGCCAGCAGCTCGGACAGCCTTTATGGCTACACCTTC. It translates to CASSSDSLYGYTF.

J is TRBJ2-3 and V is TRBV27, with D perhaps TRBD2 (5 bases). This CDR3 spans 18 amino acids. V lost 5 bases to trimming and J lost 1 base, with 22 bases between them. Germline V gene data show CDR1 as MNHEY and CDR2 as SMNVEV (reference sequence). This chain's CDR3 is CASSPPGFLTRGTDTQYF. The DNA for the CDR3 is TGTGCCAGCAGTCCACCGGGATTTCTTACCCGGGGCACAGATACGCAGTATTTT.

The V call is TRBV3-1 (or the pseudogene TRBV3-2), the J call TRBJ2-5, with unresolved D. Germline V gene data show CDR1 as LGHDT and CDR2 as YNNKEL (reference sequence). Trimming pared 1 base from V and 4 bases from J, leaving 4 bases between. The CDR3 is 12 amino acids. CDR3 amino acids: CASSQGGETQYF. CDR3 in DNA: TGTGCCAGCAGCCAAGGCGGAGAGACCCAGTACTTC.

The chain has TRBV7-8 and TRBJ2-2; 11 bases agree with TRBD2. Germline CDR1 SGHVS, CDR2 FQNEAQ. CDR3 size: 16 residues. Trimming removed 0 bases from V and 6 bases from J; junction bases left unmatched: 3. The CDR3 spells CASSLASGGAPGELFF. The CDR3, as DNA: TGTGCCAGCAGCTTAGCTAGCGGGGGGGCCCCCGGGGAGCTGTTTTTT.

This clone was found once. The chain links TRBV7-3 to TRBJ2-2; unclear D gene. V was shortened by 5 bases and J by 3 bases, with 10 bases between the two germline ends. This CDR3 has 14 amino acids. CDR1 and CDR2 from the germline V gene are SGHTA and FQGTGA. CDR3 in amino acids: CASSPLAYTGELFF. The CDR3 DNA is TGTGCCAGCAGCCCATTGGCTTACACCGGGGAGCTGTTTTTT.

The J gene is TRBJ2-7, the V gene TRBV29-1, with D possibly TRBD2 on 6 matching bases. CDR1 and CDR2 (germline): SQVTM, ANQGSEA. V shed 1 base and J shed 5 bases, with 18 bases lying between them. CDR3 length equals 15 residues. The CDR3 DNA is TGCAGCGTTGAAGTCCCGGGGACTCCTCTGCACGAGCAGTACTTC. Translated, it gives CSVEVPGTPLHEQYF.

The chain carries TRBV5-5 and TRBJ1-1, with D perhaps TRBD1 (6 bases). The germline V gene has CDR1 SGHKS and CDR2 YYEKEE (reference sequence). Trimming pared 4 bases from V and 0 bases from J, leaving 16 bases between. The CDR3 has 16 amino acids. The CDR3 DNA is TGTGCCAGCAGCCCACCGGGACATCGGATGAACACTGAAGCTTTCTTT. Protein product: CASSPPGHRMNTEAFF. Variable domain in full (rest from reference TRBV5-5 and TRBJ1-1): DAGVTQSPTHLIKTRGQQVTLRCSPISGHKSVSWYQQVLGQGPQFIFQYYEKEERGRGNFPDRFSARQFPNYSSELNVNALLLGDSALYLCASSPPGHRMNTEAFFGQGTRLTVV.

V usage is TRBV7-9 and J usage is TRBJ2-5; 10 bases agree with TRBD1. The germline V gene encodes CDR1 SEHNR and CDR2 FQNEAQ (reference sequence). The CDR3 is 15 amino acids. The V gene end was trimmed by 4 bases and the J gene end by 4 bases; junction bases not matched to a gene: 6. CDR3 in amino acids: CASSSPRTGGETQYF. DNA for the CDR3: TGTGCCAGCAGCTCCCCTAGGACAGGGGGAGAGACCCAGTACTTC.

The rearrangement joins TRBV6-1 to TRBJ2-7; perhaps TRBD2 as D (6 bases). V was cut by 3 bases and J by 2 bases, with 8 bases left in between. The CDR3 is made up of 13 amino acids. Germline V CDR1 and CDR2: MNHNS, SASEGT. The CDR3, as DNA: TGTGCCAGCAGTGATTGGGGGGCCTACGAGCAGTACTTC. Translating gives CASSDWGAYEQYF.

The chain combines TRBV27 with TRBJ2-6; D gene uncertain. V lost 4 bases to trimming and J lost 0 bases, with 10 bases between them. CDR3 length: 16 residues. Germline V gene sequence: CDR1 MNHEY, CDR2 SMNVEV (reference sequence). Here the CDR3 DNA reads TGTGCCAGCAGTTCCTCACTCAACTCTGGGGCCAACGTCCTGACTTTC. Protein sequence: CASSSSLNSGANVLTF. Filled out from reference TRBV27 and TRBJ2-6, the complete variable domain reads EAQVTQNPRYLITVTGKKLTVTCSQNMNHEYMSWYRQDPGLGLRQIYYSMNVEVTDKGDVPEGYKVSRKEKRNFPLILESPSPNQTSLYFCASSSSLNSGANVLTFGAGSRLTVL.

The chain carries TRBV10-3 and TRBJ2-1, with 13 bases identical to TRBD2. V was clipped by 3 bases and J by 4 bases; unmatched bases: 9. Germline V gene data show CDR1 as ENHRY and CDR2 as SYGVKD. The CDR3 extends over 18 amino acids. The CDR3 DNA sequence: TGTGCCATCAGTGATTCGACTAGCGGGGGGCCCCCTTACAATGAGCAGTTCTTC. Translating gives CAISDSTSGGPPYNEQFF.

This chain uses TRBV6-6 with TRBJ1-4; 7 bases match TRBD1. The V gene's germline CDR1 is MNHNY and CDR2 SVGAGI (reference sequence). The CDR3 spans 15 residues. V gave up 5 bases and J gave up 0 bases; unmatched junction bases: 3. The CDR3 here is CASSRDSATNEKLFF. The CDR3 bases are TGTGCCAGCAGTCGGGACAGTGCAACTAATGAAAAACTGTTTTTT.

In DNA form, the CDR3 reads TGTGCCAGCAGCCCGGGACAGGCGAACACCGGGGAGCTGTTTTTT. It codes for CASSPGQANTGELFF. V usage is TRBV3-1 (or the pseudogene TRBV3-2) and J usage is TRBJ2-2; 8 bases are a match to TRBD1. The germline CDR1 and CDR2 sequences are LGHDT and YNNKEL (reference sequence). Trimming took 4 bases from V and 0 from J; bases not matched to a gene: 1. The CDR3 spans 15 residues.

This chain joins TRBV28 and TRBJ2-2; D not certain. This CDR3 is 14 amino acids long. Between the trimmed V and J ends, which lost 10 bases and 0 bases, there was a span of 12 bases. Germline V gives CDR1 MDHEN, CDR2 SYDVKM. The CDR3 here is CATLGPANTGELFF. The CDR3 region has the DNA TGTGCCACCCTTGGGCCAGCGAACACCGGGGAGCTGTTTTTT. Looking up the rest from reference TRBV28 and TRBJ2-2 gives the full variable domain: DVKVTQSSRYLVKRTGEKVFLECVQDMDHENMFWYRQDPGLGLRLIYFSYDVKMKEKGDIPEGYSVSREKKERFSLILESASTNQTSMYLCATLGPANTGELFFGEGSRLTVL.

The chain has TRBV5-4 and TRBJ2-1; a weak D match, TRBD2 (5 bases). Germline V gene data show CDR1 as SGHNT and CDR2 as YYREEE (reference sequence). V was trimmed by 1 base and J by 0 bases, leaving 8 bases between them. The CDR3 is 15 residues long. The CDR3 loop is CASSLIGSSYNEQFF. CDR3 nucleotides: TGTGCCAGCAGCTTGATTGGGAGCTCCTACAATGAGCAGTTCTTC.

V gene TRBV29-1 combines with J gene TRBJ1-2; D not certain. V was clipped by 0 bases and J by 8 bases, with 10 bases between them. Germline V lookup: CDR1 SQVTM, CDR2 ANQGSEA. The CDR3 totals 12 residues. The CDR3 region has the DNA TGCAGCGTTGAAGATCTAGGAAACGGCTACACCTTC. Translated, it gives CSVEDLGNGYTF.

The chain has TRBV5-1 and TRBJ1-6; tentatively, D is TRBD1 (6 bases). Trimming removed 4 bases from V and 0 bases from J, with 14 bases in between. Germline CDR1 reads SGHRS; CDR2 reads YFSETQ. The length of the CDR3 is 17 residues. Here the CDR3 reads CASSTWDTSSYNSPLHF. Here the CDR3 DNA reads TGCGCCAGCAGCACATGGGACACGAGCTCCTATAATTCACCCCTCCACTTT.

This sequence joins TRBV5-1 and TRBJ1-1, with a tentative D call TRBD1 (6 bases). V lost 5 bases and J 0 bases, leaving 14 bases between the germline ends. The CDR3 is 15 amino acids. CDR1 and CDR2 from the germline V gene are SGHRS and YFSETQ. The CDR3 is CASRDGQHMNTEAFF. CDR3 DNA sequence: TGCGCCAGCAGGGACGGACAGCACATGAACACTGAAGCTTTCTTT.

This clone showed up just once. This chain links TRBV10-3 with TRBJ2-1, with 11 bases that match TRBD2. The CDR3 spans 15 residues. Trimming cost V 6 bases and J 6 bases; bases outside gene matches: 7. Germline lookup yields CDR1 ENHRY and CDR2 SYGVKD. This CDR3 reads CAISVAGGSFNEQFF. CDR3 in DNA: TGTGCCATCAGCGTAGCGGGGGGGTCTTTCAATGAGCAGTTCTTC.

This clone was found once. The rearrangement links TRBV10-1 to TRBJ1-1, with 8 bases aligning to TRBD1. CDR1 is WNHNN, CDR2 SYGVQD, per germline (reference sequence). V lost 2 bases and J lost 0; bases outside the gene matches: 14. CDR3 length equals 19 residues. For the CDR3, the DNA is TGCGCCAGCAGTGAGACGGGTTTGGGGACAGGAAATATGAACACTGAAGCTTTCTTT. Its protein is CASSETGLGTGNMNTEAFF.

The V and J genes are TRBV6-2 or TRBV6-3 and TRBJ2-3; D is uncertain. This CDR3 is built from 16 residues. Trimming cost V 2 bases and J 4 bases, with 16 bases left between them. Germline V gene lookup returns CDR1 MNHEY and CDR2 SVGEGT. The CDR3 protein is CASSYNGLGGPDTQYF. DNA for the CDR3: TGTGCCAGCAGTTACAATGGTCTGGGTGGGCCAGATACGCAGTATTTT.

The CDR3 here is CASSYRGDQPQHF. The DNA for the CDR3 is TGTGCCAGCAGTTATCGGGGGGATCAGCCCCAGCATTTT. This sequence joins TRBV6-5 and TRBJ1-5, with a tentative D call TRBD1 (5 bases). This CDR3 has 13 amino acids. Germline-derived CDR1 and CDR2 are MNHEY and SVGAGI. V lost 3 bases to trimming and J lost 5 bases, with 8 bases between them.

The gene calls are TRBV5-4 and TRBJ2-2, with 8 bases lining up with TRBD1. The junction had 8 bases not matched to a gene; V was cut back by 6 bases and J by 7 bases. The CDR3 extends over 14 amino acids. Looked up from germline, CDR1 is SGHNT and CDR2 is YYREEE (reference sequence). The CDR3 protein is CASTRGQGDGELFF. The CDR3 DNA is TGTGCCAGCACCAGAGGACAGGGAGACGGGGAGCTGTTTTTT. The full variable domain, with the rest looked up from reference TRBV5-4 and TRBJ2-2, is ETGVTQSPTHLIKTRGQQVTLRCSSQSGHNTVSWYQQALGQGPQFIFQYYREEENGRGNFPPRFSGLQFPNYSSELNVNALELDDSALYLCASTRGQGDGELFFGEGSRLTVL.